The T cell receptor beta chain under discussion was sequenced for a study of early T cells in non-severe SARS-CoV-2 infection. V was trimmed by 7 bases and J by 0 bases, leaving 16 bases between them. Germline V lookup: CDR1 MNHNS, CDR2 SASEGT. This CDR3 spans 15 amino acids. This clonotype was recorded many times. In TCRdb, the 5' RACE reads were re-called with MiXCR into one record per CDR3 protein. The data contain fewer than 70,000 distinct CDR3 sequences, about 4.9% of them singletons. The material sequenced was whole blood, taken at baseline. The chain recombines TRBV6-1 with TRBJ2-7; D unclear. This clonotype was sampled from an adult who was a healthcare worker with PCR-confirmed SARS-CoV-2 infection or an uninfected control (not recorded which). The donor label of this sample is uncertain. In nucleotides, the CDR3 is TGTGCCAGCAATCCCAACAAATTCCCCTCCTACGAGCAGTACTTC. This translates into CASNPNKFPSYEQYF.